This T cell receptor beta chain was identified during a study of T cell responses to AZD1222 COVID-19 vaccine. The CDR3 length is 14 residues. The J segment lost 6 bases and the V segment lost 9 bases, leaving 9 bases of the junction unmatched. Per the germline V gene, CDR1 is LGHDT and CDR2 is YNNKEL (reference sequence). Profiled with immunoSEQ multiplex PCR; TCRdb holds only in-frame clones, not every one. Of more than 120,000 clones in the sample, just over 90% were seen once. On this clone itself: The target antigen is unknown.

Study-level results: The study found Spike-specific TCR breadth and depth rose after two AZD1222 doses.

The sequence was collected from an adult in good health. The material sequenced was peripheral blood, taken on day 0 of AZD1222 vaccination. The chain carries TRBV3-1 (or the pseudogene TRBV3-2) and TRBJ2-1; 9 nucleotides agree with TRBD1. The CDR3: CASGDRAKFNEQFF. The CDR3 coding sequence is TGTGCCAGTGGGGACAGGGCTAAATTCAATGAGCAGTTCTTC.